The source of this T cell receptor (beta chain) is a study of blood T cell repertoires in COVID-19. Libraries were prepared by immunoSEQ multiplex PCR; TCRdb keeps only in-frame clonotypes and omits some of them. The table has fewer than 150,000 clones, about nine tenths seen once. The length of the CDR3 is 15 residues. CDR1 is SGHTA, CDR2 FQGNSA, per germline. V lost 5 bases, J lost 2 bases, and 6 bases stayed unmatched. This clonotype was obtained from a man aged 50 to 59 with active or convalescent COVID-19. This chain links TRBV7-2 with TRBJ2-7; 10 bases line up with TRBD2. Material: peripheral blood. Here the CDR3 DNA reads TGTGCCAGCAGCCCACTAGCGGGACGTACCTACGAGCAGTACTTC. Translated: CASSPLAGRTYEQYF.